This TCR beta chain comes out of a study of T-cell reconstitution after alpha-beta-depleted transplantation in children. Study-wide points: After one year, T-cell counts and TCRbeta diversity mostly came from new T cells. Approximately two months post-transplant, alpha-beta T cells reportedly originated from several hundred expanded graft clones. The study traced high day-60 TCRbeta diversity in some patients to surviving recipient T cells and thymic progenitors.

As it was prepared, the TCRbeta library received unique molecular identifiers. MiXCR, run by TCRdb on the PCR reads, gives a single entry per CDR3 protein. The data show more than 100,000 distinct CDR3 sequences, roughly 23% seen once. The V and J ends lost 5 bases and 6 bases, in that order; junction bases with no gene match: 6. Germline CDR1 reads DFQATT; CDR2 reads SNEGSKA (reference sequence). The CDR3 extends over 13 amino acids. In this sample, this clonotype turned up a few times. Its matching antigen is unknown. Sequencing used PBMCs, mostly from graft donor cells, obtained 180 days after TCRalphabeta/CD19-depleted stem cell transplant. This sequence was found in a male patient between 2 and 10 years old who had a stem cell transplant for chronic granulomatous disease, so the T cells may come from the graft donor. V gene TRBV20-1 combines with J gene TRBJ2-3, with 9 bases lining up with TRBD2. The CDR3 sequence: CSAVPSGVDTQYF. The CDR3 DNA sequence: TGCAGTGCTGTACCTAGCGGGGTTGATACGCAGTATTTT.